Below, one TCR beta chain is given with its context. MiXCR, applied by TCRdb to the 5' RACE reads, yields one record per CDR3 protein. Found here are approximately 550,000 distinct CDR3 sequences, over 15% of them singletons; the top ten hold 14%. This CDR3 contains 15 residues. The germline CDR1 and CDR2 sequences are MDHEN and SYDVKM. Trimming left V 5 bases short and J 3 bases short, with 16 bases between. This sample was taken from a study of T cells after yellow fever vaccination. This receptor was taken from a man aged 25 to 45 who received the YFV17D yellow fever vaccine. Material: PBMCs, obtained 15 days after the yellow fever booster vaccination. The chain joins TRBV28 to TRBJ2-5, with D tentatively TRBD2 (5 bases). CDR3 DNA: TGTGCCAGCAGTGCCGCGGCGCGGGCAAAAGAGACCCAGTACTTC. Its protein is CASSAAARAKETQYF.